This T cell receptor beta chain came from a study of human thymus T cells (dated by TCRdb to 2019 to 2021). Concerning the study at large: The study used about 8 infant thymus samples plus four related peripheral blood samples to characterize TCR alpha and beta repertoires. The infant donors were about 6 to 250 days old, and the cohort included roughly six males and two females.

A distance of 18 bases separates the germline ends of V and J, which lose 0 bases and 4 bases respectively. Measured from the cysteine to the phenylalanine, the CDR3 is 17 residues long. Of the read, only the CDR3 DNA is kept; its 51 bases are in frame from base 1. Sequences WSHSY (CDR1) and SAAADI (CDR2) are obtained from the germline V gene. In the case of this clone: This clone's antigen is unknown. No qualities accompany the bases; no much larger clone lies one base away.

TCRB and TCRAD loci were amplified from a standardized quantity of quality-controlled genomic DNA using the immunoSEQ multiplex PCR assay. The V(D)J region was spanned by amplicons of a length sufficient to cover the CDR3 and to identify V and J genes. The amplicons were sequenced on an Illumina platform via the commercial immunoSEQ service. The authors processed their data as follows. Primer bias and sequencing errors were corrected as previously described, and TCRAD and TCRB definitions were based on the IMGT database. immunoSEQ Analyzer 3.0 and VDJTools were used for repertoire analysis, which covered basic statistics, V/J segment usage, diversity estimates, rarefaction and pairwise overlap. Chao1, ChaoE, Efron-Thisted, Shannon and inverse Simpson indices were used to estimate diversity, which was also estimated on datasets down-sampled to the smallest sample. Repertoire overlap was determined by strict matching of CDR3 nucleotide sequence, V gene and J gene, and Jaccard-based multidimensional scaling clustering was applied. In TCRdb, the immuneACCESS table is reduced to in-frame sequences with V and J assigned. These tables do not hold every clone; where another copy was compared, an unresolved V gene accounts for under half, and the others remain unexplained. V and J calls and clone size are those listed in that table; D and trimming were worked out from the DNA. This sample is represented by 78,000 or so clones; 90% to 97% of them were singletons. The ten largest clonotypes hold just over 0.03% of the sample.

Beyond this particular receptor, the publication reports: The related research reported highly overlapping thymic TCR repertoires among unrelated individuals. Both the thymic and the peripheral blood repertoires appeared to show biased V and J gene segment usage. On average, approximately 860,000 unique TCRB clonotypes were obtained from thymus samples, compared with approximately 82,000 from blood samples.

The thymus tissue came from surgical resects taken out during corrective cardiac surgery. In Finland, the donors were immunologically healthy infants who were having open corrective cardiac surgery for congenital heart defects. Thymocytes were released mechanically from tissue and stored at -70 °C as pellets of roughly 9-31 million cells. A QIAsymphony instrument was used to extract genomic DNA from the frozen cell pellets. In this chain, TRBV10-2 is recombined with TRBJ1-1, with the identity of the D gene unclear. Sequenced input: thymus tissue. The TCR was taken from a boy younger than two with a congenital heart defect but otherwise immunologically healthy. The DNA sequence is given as TGCGCCAGCAGTGAGTCGACATTAATTGGGGTTTTCACTGAAGCTTTCTTT. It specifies CASSESTLIGVFTEAFF.